This T cell receptor beta chain stems from a study of CD8 T cells in ankylosing spondylitis (dated by TCRdb to 2016 to 2017). With regard to the full study: The study set out to find disease-linked TCR variants by profiling T cell receptor beta repertoires in ankylosing spondylitis patients and healthy donors. The full study cohort comprised 20 to 25 ankylosing spondylitis patients and over a hundred healthy donors. Samples of peripheral blood were taken, and for ankylosing spondylitis patients, synovial fluid was collected as well. The investigation overall reported the following: A CD8+ phenotype was shown by the disease-linked clones, which were found at relatively low frequencies in peripheral blood. The disease-linked clones were reported to be significantly enriched in matched synovial fluid samples from ankylosing spondylitis patients. Blood from ankylosing spondylitis patients appeared to be characterized by a TCR beta motif made up of several highly homologous amino acid variants. Some motif variants had previously been reported in the synovial fluid and blood of reactive arthritis patients, which suggests shared mechanisms of disease initiation.

Turning to this clonotype: Its antigen remains undetermined. Base qualities are not provided; no much larger clone lies one nucleotide away.

The sequencer was an Illumina HiSeq 2500. TCR beta libraries were prepared by quantitative 5'-RACE with molecular barcodes. From the authors' description of their analysis: To identify disease-linked TCR variants, a new computational method was used, one built on a probabilistic model of VDJ rearrangement. In-frame beta chains were kept once TCRdb had trimmed the public reads at Q25 with fastp and called clones with MiXCR. One record per CDR3 amino acid sequence lists the most common genes and DNA. The authors' filters were not applied to this entry. Counted in this sample were approximately 250,000 distinct CDR3 sequences; more than 20% of them appeared once. 0.61% of the sample is taken by the ten largest. The origin of this receptor is a male donor with ankylosing spondylitis or in good health (not recorded which). The material sequenced was blood, either unsorted or a sorted T cell fraction (not recorded which).

The DNA sequence is as follows: TGTGCCAGCAGCCCTTACAGGGTGACTAATGAAAAACTGTTTTTT. Its amino acids are CASSPYRVTNEKLFF. The chain joins TRBV27 to TRBJ1-4; TRBD1 is possibly the D segment (6 matching bases). Reading from cysteine to phenylalanine, the CDR3 counts 15 amino acids. Only the CDR3 part of the read is kept: 45 bases, read in frame from the first base. The CDR1 and CDR2 encoded by the germline V gene (reference sequence) are MNHEY and SMNVEV. The V end loses 6 bases and the J end loses 2 bases, and a stretch of 13 bases separates them.